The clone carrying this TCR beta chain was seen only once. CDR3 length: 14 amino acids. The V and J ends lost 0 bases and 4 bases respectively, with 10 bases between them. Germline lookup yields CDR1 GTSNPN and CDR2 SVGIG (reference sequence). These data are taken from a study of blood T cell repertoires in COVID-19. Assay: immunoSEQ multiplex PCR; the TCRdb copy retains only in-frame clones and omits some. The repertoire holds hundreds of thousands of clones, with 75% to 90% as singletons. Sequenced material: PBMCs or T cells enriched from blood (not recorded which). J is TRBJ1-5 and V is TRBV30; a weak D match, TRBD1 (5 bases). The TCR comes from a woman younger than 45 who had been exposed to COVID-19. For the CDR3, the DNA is TGTGCCTGGAGTGTGTCAGGGCCTAATCAGCCCCAGCATTTT. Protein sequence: CAWSVSGPNQPQHF.